The source of this T cell receptor beta chain is a study of blood T cell repertoires in COVID-19. The CDR3 loop spans 13 amino acids. Trimming left V 4 bases short and J 4 bases short, with 11 bases between. Germline V CDR1 and CDR2: SGHRS, YFSETQ. The method was immunoSEQ multiplex PCR; TCRdb's version includes in-frame clones alone and lacks a portion of them. Of about 270,000 clones listed, about 83% are singletons. The material sequenced was peripheral blood. The source of this sequence is a man older than 75 with acute or convalescent COVID-19. The chain links TRBV5-1 to TRBJ1-1; unclear D gene. In DNA, the CDR3 is TGCGCCAGCAGCCGGGAGGGTTCCACTGAAGCTTTCTTT. Translation: CASSREGSTEAFF.